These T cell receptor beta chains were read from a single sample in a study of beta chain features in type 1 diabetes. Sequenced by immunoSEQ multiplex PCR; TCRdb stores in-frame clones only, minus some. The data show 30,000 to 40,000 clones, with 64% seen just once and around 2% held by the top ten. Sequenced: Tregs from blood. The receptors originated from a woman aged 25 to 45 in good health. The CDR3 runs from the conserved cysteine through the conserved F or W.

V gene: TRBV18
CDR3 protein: CASSPTEREQYF

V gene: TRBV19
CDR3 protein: CATGTENYEQYF

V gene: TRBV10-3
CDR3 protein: CAISQTSVHTGELFF

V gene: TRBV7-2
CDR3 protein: CASSLRGTSGSRDTQYF

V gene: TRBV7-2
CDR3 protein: CASSFRLATDTQYF

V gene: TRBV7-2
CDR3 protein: CASSVRAFGNTEAFF

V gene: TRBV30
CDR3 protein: CAWSEPGTGRVGELFF

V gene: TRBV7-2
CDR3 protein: CASSLARLAGGETQYF

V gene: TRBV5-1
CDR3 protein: CASSTASGTSDGNEQFF

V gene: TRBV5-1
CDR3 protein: CASSLMAGGYNEQFF

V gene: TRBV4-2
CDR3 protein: CASSPPGRGSIYTQYF

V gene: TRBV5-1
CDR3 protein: CASSLAVTSGQETQYF

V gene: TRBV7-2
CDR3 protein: CASSLVGGNQPQHF

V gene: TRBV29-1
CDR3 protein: CSVELGTDTQYF

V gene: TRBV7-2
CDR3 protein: CASSFRPTGGAGNQPQHF

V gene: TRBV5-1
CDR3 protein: CASGDRPDYEQYF

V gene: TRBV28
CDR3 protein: CASSLMGASGVGRETQYF

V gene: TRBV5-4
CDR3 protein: CASSLALTGGDNTEAFF

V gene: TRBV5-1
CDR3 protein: CASSLVATGGIGYTF

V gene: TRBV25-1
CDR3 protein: CASSRQSSTDTQYF

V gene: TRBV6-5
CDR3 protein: CASSYRSGASYEQYF

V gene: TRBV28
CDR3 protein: CASSDRVVTEGYTF

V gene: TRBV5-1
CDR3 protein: CASSRTGTSGVGSYEQYF

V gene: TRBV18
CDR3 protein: CASSPTGVTDTQYF

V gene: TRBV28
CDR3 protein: CASRRQMNTEAFF

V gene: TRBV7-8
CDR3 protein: CASRLAGAIEQFF

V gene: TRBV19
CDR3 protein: CASSPRTGVYQPQHF

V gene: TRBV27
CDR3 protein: CASSSGLASREQFF

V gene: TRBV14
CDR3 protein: CASSQDLQSYEQYF

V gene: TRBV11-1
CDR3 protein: CASSLAGVTTDTQYF

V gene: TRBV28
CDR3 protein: CATRTGVDTGELFF

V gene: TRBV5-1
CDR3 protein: CASSPIVYQETQYF

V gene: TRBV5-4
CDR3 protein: CASSLASGSETQYF

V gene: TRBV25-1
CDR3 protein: CASSAVETQYF

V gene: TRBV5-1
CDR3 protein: CASSLGGSYNEQFF

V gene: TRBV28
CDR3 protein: CASSPVLAGGGNEQFF

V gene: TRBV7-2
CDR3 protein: CASSLVEGTSWSYEQYF

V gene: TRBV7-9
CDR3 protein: CASSRQNSPLHF

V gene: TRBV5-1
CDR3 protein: CASSLVSGAYEQYF

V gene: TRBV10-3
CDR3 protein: CAISPTGTSGKNEQYF

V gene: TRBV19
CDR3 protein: CASSIAGNGLYEQYF

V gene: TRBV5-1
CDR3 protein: CASSGSGRGNEQFF

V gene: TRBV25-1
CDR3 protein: CASRGTSGRTSEQFF

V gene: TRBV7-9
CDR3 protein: CASSSSGTGAGNTIYF

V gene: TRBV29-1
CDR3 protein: CSAQITGELFF

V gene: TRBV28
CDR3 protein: CASSTSLGVNEQFF

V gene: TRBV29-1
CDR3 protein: CSVEGLGLAAGELFF

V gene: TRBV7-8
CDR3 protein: CASSLFYDYGYTF

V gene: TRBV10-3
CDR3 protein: CAISVGQGGVYEQYF

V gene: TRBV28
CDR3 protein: CASRYSGSETQYF

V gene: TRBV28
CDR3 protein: CASSFSGRAFNEQFF

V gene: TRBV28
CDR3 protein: CASFPSGEGHNEQFF

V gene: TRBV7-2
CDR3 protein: CASSNYRGSEQFF

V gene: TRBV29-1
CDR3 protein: CSVEYLAKNIQYF

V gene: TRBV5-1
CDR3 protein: CASKEAGGPTGELFF

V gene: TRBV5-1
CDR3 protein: CASRSGLTLTDTQYF

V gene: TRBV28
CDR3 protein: CASSFVGQGAYEQYF

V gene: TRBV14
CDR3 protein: CASSPGAGDTERGGYTF

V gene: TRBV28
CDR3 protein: CASSPPDRGSYNEQFF

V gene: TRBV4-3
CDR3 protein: CASSQDPGLAGASNEQFF